This T cell receptor beta chain was observed in a study of blood T cell repertoires in COVID-19. TCRdb's copy holds only in-frame clones and misses some; the assay was immunoSEQ multiplex PCR. The sample holds roughly 200,000 clones, 70% to 80% seen once. This clonotype was obtained from a middle-aged woman with COVID-19, enrolled during active disease. The source material was peripheral blood.

CDR3 nucleotide sequence: TGTGCCAGCAGCCTTGGACTAGCGGGAGTAGATGAGCAGTTCTTC. This codes for CASSLGLAGVDEQFF. J is TRBJ2-1 and V is TRBV7-9; 13 bases are a match to TRBD2. Looked up from germline, CDR1 is SEHNR and CDR2 is FQNEAQ (reference sequence). With 5 bases clipped from V and 8 bases from J, the junction kept 6 bases outside the gene matches. The CDR3 is made up of 15 amino acids.